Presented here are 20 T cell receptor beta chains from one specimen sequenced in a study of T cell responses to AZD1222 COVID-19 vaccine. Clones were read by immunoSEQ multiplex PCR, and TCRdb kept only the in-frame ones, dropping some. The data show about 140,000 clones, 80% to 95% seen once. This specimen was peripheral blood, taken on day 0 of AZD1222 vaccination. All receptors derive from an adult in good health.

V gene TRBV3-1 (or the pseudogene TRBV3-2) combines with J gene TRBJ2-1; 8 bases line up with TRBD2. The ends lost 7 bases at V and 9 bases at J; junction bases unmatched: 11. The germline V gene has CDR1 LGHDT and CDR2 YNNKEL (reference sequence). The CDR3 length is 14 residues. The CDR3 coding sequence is TGTGCCAGCACCAGGACTAGCCGATGGGGTGAGCAGTTCTTC. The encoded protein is CASTRTSRWGEQFF.

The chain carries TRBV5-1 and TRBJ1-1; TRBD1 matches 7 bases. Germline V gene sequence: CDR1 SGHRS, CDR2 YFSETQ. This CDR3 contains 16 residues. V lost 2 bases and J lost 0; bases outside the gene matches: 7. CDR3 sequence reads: CASSFSTGTMNTEAFF. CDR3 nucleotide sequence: TGCGCCAGCAGCTTCTCGACAGGGACCATGAACACTGAAGCTTTCTTT.

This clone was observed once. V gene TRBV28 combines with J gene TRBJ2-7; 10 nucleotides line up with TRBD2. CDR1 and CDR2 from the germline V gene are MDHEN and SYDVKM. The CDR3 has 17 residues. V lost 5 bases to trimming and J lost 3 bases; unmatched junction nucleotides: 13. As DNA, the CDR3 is TGTGCCAGCAGTCCTCCCCGCGGGACTAGCGAGAGCTACGAGCAGTACTTC. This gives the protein CASSPPRGTSESYEQYF. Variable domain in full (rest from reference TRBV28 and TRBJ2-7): DVKVTQSSRYLVKRTGEKVFLECVQDMDHENMFWYRQDPGLGLRLIYFSYDVKMKEKGDIPEGYSVSREKKERFSLILESASTNQTSMYLCASSPPRGTSESYEQYFGPGTRLTVT.

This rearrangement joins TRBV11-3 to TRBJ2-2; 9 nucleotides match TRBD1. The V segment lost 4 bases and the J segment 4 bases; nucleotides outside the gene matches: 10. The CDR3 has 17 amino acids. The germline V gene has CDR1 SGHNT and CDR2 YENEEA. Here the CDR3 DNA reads TGTGCCAGCAGCTCAAGACCGGGACAGGGCCCCACCGGGGAGCTGTTTTTT. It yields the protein CASSSRPGQGPTGELFF.

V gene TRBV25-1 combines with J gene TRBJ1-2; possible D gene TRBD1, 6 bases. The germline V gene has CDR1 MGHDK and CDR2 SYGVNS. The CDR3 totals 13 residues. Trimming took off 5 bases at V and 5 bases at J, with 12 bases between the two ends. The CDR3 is CASSFRGRYGYTF. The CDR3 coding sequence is TGTGCCAGCAGTTTTAGGGGGAGATATGGCTACACCTTC.

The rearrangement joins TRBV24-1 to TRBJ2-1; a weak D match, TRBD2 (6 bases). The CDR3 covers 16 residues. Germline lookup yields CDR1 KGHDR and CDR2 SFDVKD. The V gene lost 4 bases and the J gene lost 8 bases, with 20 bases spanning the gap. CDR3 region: CATSDPISGPTYEQFF. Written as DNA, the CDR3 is TGTGCCACCAGTGACCCCATTAGCGGACCTACATATGAGCAGTTCTTC.

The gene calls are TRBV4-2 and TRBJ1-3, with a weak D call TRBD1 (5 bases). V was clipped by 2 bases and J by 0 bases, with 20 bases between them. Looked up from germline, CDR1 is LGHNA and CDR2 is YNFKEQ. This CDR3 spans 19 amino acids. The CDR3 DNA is TGTGCCAGCAGCCAATTCCTTCCCGGGACGGAGAGCTCTGGAAACACCATATATTTT. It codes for CASSQFLPGTESSGNTIYF.

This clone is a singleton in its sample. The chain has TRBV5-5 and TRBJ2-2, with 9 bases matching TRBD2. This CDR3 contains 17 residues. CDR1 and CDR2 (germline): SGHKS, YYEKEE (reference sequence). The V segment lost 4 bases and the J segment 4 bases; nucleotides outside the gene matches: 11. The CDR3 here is CASSREAGGGSTGELFF. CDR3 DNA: TGTGCCAGCAGCCGTGAAGCGGGGGGCGGGAGCACCGGGGAGCTGTTTTTT.

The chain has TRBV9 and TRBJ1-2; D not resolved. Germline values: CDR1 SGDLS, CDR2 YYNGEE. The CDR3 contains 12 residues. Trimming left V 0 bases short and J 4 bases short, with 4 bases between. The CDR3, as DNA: TGTGCCAGCAGCGTAGGGGGCTATGGCTACACCTTC. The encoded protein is CASSVGGYGYTF.

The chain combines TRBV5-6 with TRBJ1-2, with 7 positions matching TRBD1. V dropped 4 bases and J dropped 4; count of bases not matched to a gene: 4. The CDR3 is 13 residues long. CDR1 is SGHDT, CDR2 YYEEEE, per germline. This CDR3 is CASSAGQFYGYTF. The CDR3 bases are TGTGCCAGCAGCGCGGGACAGTTCTATGGCTACACCTTC. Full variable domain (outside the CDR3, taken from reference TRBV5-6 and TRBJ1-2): DAGVTQSPTHLIKTRGQQVTLRCSPKSGHDTVSWYQQALGQGPQFIFQYYEEEERQRGNFPDRFSGHQFPNYSSELNVNALLLGDSALYLCASSAGQFYGYTFGSGTRLTVV.

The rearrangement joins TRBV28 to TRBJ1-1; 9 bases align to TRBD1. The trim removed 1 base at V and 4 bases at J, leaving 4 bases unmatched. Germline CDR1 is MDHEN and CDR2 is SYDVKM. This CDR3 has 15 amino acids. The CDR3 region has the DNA TGTGCCAGCAGTTTATTAGGGACAGGGACCACTGAAGCTTTCTTT. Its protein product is CASSLLGTGTTEAFF.

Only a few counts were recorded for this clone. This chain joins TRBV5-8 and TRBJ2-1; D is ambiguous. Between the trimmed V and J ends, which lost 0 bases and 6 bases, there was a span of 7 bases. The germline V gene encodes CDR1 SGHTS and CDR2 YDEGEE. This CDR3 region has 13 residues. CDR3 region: CASSLANSNEQFF. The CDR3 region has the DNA TGTGCCAGCAGCTTGGCCAACTCCAATGAGCAGTTCTTC.

CDR3: CASSYMAARYLADTQYF. CDR3 coding DNA: TGTGCCAGCAGCTATATGGCGGCCCGCTACCTGGCAGATACGCAGTATTTT. The genes are TRBV11-2 and TRBJ2-3; D call uncertain. Per the germline V gene, CDR1 is SGHAT and CDR2 is FQNNGV. The CDR3 length is 17 residues. V was trimmed by 4 bases and J by 4 bases, leaving 21 bases between them.

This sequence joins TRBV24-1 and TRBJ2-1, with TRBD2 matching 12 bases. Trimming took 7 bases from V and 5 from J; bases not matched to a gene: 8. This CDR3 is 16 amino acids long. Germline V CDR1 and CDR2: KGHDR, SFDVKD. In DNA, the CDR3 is TGTGCCACCAGCAAAACTAGCGGGAGGACAGACAATGAGCAGTTCTTC. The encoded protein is CATSKTSGRTDNEQFF.

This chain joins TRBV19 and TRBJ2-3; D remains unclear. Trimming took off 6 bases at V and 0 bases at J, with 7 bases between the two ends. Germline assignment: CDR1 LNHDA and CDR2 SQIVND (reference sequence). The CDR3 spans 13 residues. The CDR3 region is CASSSFSTDTQYF. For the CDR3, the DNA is TGTGCCAGTAGCTCCTTCAGCACAGATACGCAGTATTTT.

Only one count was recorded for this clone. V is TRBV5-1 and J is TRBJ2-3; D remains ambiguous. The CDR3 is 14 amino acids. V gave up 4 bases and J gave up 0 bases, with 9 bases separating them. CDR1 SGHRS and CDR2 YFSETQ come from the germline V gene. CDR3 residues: CASSTQSSTDTQYF. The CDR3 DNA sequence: TGCGCCAGCAGCACCCAGAGTAGCACAGATACGCAGTATTTT.

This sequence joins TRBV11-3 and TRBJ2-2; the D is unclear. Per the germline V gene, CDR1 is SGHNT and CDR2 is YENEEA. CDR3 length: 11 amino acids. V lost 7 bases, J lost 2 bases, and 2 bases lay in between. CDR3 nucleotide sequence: TGTGCCAGCACCAACACCGGGGAGCTGTTTTTT. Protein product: CASTNTGELFF.

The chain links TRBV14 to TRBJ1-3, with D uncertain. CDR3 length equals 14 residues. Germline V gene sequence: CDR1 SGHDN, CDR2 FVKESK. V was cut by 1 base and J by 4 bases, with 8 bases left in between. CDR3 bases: TGTGCCAGCAGCCAAGGAAGTGGGGGAAACACCATATATTTT. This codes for CASSQGSGGNTIYF.

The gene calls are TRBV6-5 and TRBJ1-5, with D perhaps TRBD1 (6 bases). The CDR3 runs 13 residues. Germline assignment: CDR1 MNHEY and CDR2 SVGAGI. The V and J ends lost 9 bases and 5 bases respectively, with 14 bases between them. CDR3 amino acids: CASVGQGYQPQHF. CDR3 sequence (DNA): TGTGCCAGTGTGGGCCAGGGGTATCAGCCCCAGCATTTT.

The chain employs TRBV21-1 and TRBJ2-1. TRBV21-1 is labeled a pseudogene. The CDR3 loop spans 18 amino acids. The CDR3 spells CASSSSGGPNKSYNEQFF. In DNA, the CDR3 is TGTGCCAGCAGCTCCTCTGGGGGGCCAAATAAATCCTACAATGAGCAGTTCTTC.